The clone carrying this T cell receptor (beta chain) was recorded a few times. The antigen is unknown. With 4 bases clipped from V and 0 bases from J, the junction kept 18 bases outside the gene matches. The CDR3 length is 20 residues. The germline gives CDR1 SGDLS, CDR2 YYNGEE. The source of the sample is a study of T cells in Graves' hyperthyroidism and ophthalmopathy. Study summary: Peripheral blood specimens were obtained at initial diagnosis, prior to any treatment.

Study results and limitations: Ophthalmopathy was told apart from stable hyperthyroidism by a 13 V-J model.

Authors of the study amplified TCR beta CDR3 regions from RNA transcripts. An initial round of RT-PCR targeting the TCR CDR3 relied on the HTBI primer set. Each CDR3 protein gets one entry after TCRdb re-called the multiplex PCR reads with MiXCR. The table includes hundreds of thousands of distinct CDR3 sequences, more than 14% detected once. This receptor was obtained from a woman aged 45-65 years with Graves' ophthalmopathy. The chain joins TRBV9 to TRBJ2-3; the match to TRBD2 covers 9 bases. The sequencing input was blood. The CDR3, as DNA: TGTGCCAGCAGCTCCTTAGGTCTAGCGGGAAGGATCCCTAGCACAGATACGCAGTATTTT. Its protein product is CASSSLGLAGRIPSTDTQYF.